This entry lists 3 T cell receptor beta chains sequenced from one sample in a study of T cell responses to AZD1222 COVID-19 vaccine. Method: immunoSEQ multiplex PCR; TCRdb's copy keeps in-frame clones and lacks some. The data hold some 100,000 clones, with around 86% observed a single time. This specimen consisted of peripheral blood, obtained on day 0 of AZD1222 vaccination. The source of these receptors is an adult in good health.

This sequence joins TRBV5-6 and TRBJ2-3; 10 nucleotides align to TRBD2. With V trimmed by 0 bases and J by 6 bases, 7 bases remained unmatched. The CDR3 covers 16 residues. CDR1 and CDR2 from the germline V gene are SGHDT and YYEEEE. For the CDR3, the DNA is TGTGCCAGCAGCTTGGGACTAGCGGGTGGTTCTGATACGCAGTATTTT. This codes for CASSLGLAGGSDTQYF. Together with reference TRBV5-6 and TRBJ2-3, the CDR3 gives the full variable domain: DAGVTQSPTHLIKTRGQQVTLRCSPKSGHDTVSWYQQALGQGPQFIFQYYEEEERQRGNFPDRFSGHQFPNYSSELNVNALLLGDSALYLCASSLGLAGGSDTQYFGPGTRLTVL.

The CDR3, as DNA: TGCAGCGCTACGGACAGTACCCCTTTCAACACTGAAGCTTTCTTT. Amino acids: CSATDSTPFNTEAFF. This rearrangement joins TRBV29-1 to TRBJ1-1; tentatively, D is TRBD1 (6 bases). The V end was cut by 7 bases, the J end by 2 bases, with 20 bases between. This CDR3 contains 15 residues. The germline V gene has CDR1 SQVTM and CDR2 ANQGSEA.

The genes are TRBV7-9 and TRBJ1-4, with a possible D match to TRBD1 (6 bases). V shed 2 bases and J shed 5 bases, with 9 bases lying between them. The CDR3 spans 14 residues. In germline, CDR1 is SEHNR, CDR2 FQNEAQ (reference sequence). The CDR3 DNA is TGTGCCAGCAGCTTAAAGGGGGAAAATGAAAAACTGTTTTTT. Amino acid sequence: CASSLKGENEKLFF.